A selection of T cell receptor beta chains follows, all from one sample in a study of blood T cell repertoires in COVID-19. The repertoire was sequenced with immunoSEQ multiplex PCR; TCRdb's copy has only in-frame clones and lacks some. The sample has around 230,000 clones; 70% to 90% are singletons. The specimen sequenced was peripheral blood. All receptors come from a man aged 40-49 years with acute or convalescent COVID-19. Each CDR3 is given without its conserved first and last residue. The order of the fields is V gene, CDR3 length, J gene, CDR3 protein.

v_gene: TRBV18
len: 12
j_gene: TRBJ1-1
CDR3aa: ASSPRQGDTEAF

v_gene: TRBV12-2
len: 15
j_gene: TRBJ2-3
CDR3aa: ASRLAGTSGNTDTQY

v_gene: TRBV7-6
len: 13
j_gene: TRBJ1-5
CDR3aa: ASSAGQGDNQPQH

v_gene: TRBV27
len: 12
j_gene: TRBJ1-2
CDR3aa: ASSPGLGLYGYT

v_gene: TRBV30
len: 14
j_gene: TRBJ2-1
CDR3aa: AWSEIRPTRMFEQF

v_gene: TRBV10-2
len: 14
j_gene: TRBJ2-3
CDR3aa: ASFGRGQGAWDTQY

v_gene: TRBV27
len: 11
j_gene: TRBJ2-7
CDR3aa: ASQREASYEQY

v_gene: TRBV2
len: 10
j_gene: TRBJ1-2
CDR3aa: ASSPGAYGYT

v_gene: TRBV4-2
len: 13
j_gene: TRBJ2-2
CDR3aa: ASSQDDRVAGELF

v_gene: TRBV10-3
len: 15
j_gene: TRBJ1-2
CDR3aa: AISESVSGVRDYGYT

v_gene: TRBV5-6
len: 13
j_gene: TRBJ1-4
CDR3aa: ASSLLGGEFEKLF

v_gene: TRBV6-2/TRBV6-3
len: 11
j_gene: TRBJ2-1
CDR3aa: ASSYTGGLWQF

v_gene: TRBV10-3
len: 11
j_gene: TRBJ2-3
CDR3aa: AIRGLDTDTQY

v_gene: TRBV7-3
len: 12
j_gene: TRBJ2-1
CDR3aa: ASSVTGVGDEQF

v_gene: TRBV10-3
len: 12
j_gene: TRBJ2-3
CDR3aa: AISPSSGEDTQY

v_gene: TRBV27
len: 11
j_gene: TRBJ1-2
CDR3aa: ASSLIGGPGYT

v_gene: TRBV11-2
len: 13
j_gene: TRBJ2-3
CDR3aa: ASSLRDSRTDTQY

v_gene: TRBV2
len: 15
j_gene: TRBJ1-4
CDR3aa: ASTGRRGRLTNEKLF

v_gene: TRBV21-1
len: 14
j_gene: TRBJ1-3
CDR3aa: ASSGQGQNSGNTIY

v_gene: TRBV28
len: 12
j_gene: TRBJ1-1
CDR3aa: ASSSGQGDTEAF

v_gene: TRBV5-6
len: 11
j_gene: TRBJ2-1
CDR3aa: ASSLLRDNEQF

v_gene: TRBV11-3
len: 16
j_gene: TRBJ2-3
CDR3aa: ASSLGITSGGATDTQY

v_gene: TRBV19
len: 11
j_gene: TRBJ1-1
CDR3aa: ASRGAMNTEAF

v_gene: TRBV15
len: 14
j_gene: TRBJ1-4
CDR3aa: ATSRVEGASFEKLF

v_gene: TRBV6-2/TRBV6-3
len: 13
j_gene: TRBJ1-6
CDR3aa: ASSYGGQGHSPLH

v_gene: TRBV5-1
len: 16
j_gene: TRBJ2-7
CDR3aa: ASSFTPPGAGGSYEQY

v_gene: TRBV7-9
len: 14
j_gene: TRBJ1-2
CDR3aa: ASSLGGAGASYGYT

v_gene: TRBV6-1
len: 13
j_gene: TRBJ1-4
CDR3aa: ASSEGGTGGRKLF

v_gene: TRBV5-6
len: 12
j_gene: TRBJ1-1
CDR3aa: ASSLGQIPTEAF

v_gene: TRBV27
len: 14
j_gene: TRBJ2-5
CDR3aa: ASSLVWDNPKETQY

v_gene: TRBV7-2
len: 10
j_gene: TRBJ1-4
CDR3aa: ASSFRGEKLF

v_gene: TRBV9
len: 13
j_gene: TRBJ2-2
CDR3aa: ASSAGLADTGELF

v_gene: TRBV3-1/TRBV3-2
len: 17
j_gene: TRBJ2-3
CDR3aa: ASSQDRPRPSVGTDTQY

v_gene: TRBV5-1
len: 14
j_gene: TRBJ2-3
CDR3aa: ASSASFSQGSDTQY

v_gene: TRBV5-8
len: 12
j_gene: TRBJ1-2
CDR3aa: ASRARGSGYGYT

v_gene: TRBV4-1
len: 13
j_gene: TRBJ1-4
CDR3aa: ASSFSGGGGEKLF

v_gene: TRBV6-2/TRBV6-3
len: 14
j_gene: TRBJ1-5
CDR3aa: ASSPSPRYSNQPQH

v_gene: TRBV28
len: 13
j_gene: TRBJ2-6
CDR3aa: ASTIPGLGANVLT

v_gene: TRBV21-1
len: 14
j_gene: TRBJ1-1
CDR3aa: ASSKDGTGRRSEAF

v_gene: TRBV25-1
len: 12
j_gene: TRBJ2-7
CDR3aa: ASSDPRFVYEQY

v_gene: TRBV6-5
len: 10
j_gene: TRBJ1-2
CDR3aa: ASSPVGSGYT

v_gene: TRBV7-6
len: 14
j_gene: TRBJ2-3
CDR3aa: ASSLGVGLAGDTQY

v_gene: TRBV11-3
len: 13
j_gene: TRBJ2-1
CDR3aa: ASSLSRQSYNEQF

v_gene: TRBV6-5
len: 10
j_gene: TRBJ2-7
CDR3aa: ASYGTNYEQY

v_gene: TRBV19
len: 11
j_gene: TRBJ2-3
CDR3aa: ASSIKRADTQY

v_gene: TRBV4-1
len: 14
j_gene: TRBJ1-5
CDR3aa: ASSQGWGQWDQPQH

v_gene: TRBV9
len: 13
j_gene: TRBJ2-5
CDR3aa: ASSVIGLAEETQY

v_gene: TRBV2
len: 17
j_gene: TRBJ2-4
CDR3aa: ASSEARWDSQVAKNIQY

v_gene: TRBV2
len: 14
j_gene: TRBJ2-7
CDR3aa: ASSESPGLISYEQY

v_gene: TRBV6-5
len: 11
j_gene: TRBJ1-5
CDR3aa: AGTRQVNQPQH

v_gene: TRBV7-2
len: 13
j_gene: TRBJ2-1
CDR3aa: ASSSLAGSYNEQF

v_gene: TRBV3-1/TRBV3-2
len: 13
j_gene: TRBJ2-7
CDR3aa: ASSQESGSSYEQY

v_gene: TRBV19
len: 12
j_gene: TRBJ1-3
CDR3aa: ASSIHGEGNTIY

v_gene: TRBV4-1
len: 16
j_gene: TRBJ2-2
CDR3aa: ASSPPGTLTDDTGELF

v_gene: TRBV2
len: 10
j_gene: TRBJ2-7
CDR3aa: ASSPVALEQY